This T cell receptor beta chain comes out of a study of T-cell memory formation after mild COVID-19. At least ten counts were recorded for this clonotype. What it recognizes is unknown. Study results and limitations: Among clones contracting day 15 to 85, CD4/CD8 was balanced, whereas later expanders leaned CD4+.

A single record per CDR3 protein comes from TCRdb applying MiXCR to the 5' RACE reads. The repertoire includes more than 75,000 distinct CDR3 sequences, approximately 13% of them detected once, and around 31% sits in the top ten. CDR3 length: 15 residues. V was cut by 6 bases and J by 0 bases, with 16 bases left in between. Per germline, CDR1 DFQATT and CDR2 SNEGSKA (reference sequence). Sequences were obtained from PBMCs or a T cell subset sorted from them (not recorded which). The genes are TRBV20-1 and TRBJ2-3, with TRBD2 as a possible D gene (5 bases). The receptor's source is an adult woman who had mild COVID-19 (a few samples of this study predate the infection). Cell type and time point are not known. CDR3 sequence reads: CSADPYGESTDTQYF. CDR3 nucleotides: TGCAGTGCAGATCCATACGGGGAAAGCACAGATACGCAGTATTTT.